This TCR beta chain was captured by sequencing in a study of shared clonotypes between healthy human individuals (dated by TCRdb to 2018 to 2021). Context from the whole study: A few men and a couple of women, aged 18 to 49 years, made up the cohort. Leukapheresis yielded between about 0.94 and 10 billion PBMCs per donor. For each donor, CD4 naive and CD4 memory were each given three plates, CD8 naive was given two plates, and CD8 memory was given one plate. To estimate repertoire size and how much clonotypes are shared between individuals, the study performed deep sequencing of blood TCR repertoires from a few healthy adults. Libraries were prepared and TCR repertoires were sequenced by different laboratories using diverse techniques, in order to increase sequencing depth and limit assay-specific biases.

Donors were healthy HIV-negative adults with no recently reported acute infections or vaccinations. Every donor was a Caucasian adult living in Nashville, Tennessee, USA. Magnetic negative selection was used to enrich CD4+ T cells, after which naive cells were positively selected on CD45RA and the negative fraction became the memory subset. Blood was obtained by leukapheresis, after which PBMCs were separated by Ficoll-Histopaque density gradient centrifugation and cryopreserved in liquid nitrogen vapor phase. Purity and quantity of every magnetically sorted T cell population were checked by analytical flow cytometry. Each sorted fraction had its genomic DNA isolated and then quantified by UV absorbance on a Nanodrop 2000c. Using the deep immunoSEQ assay, TCR CDR3 regions were amplified from genomic DNA by multiplex PCR. Extracted genomic DNA from each cell subset was spread evenly across all wells of several immunoSEQ 96-well plates, with each plate serving as a replicate. Each replicate PCR for sorted subsets received roughly 200 ng genomic DNA, equal to tens of thousands of T cell genomes. Purified libraries were quantified with a Qubit 3.0 fluorometer, sized on a Bioanalyzer 2100, and re-quantified with the KAPA Library Quantification kit. Every immunoSEQ 96-well plate was sequenced on a dedicated single-read 150-cycle Illumina NextSeq 550 flow cell. In the paper's pipeline: Because the immunoSEQ output held only junctional sequences and lacked quality scores, the filtering could not match the filtering applied to full-length reads. To assign V/J genes and CDR3, sequences were annotated against IMGT germline references using PyIR, a Python wrapper for IgBLAST v1.9. Reads were removed for weak V/J assignments (E-value above 1e-6), missing CDR3, stop codons, out-of-frame junctions, or ambiguous translated residues. V3J clonotypes were defined as sequences sharing an identical inferred V gene, J gene, and CDR3 amino acid sequence. Percentage overlap between repertoires was calculated by dividing the number of shared unique clonotypes by the size of the smaller repertoire. Three approaches were used to assess repertoire richness: RTK rarefaction, the Chao1 estimator, and Recon v2.1 estimates of unobserved clonotypes. For all TCRbeta clonotypes obtained by the gDNA method from a few donors, generation probabilities were computed with OLGA. This immuneACCESS table, as held by TCRdb, lists in-frame sequences with V and J called but not all clones. Of the missing ones, under half trace to an unresolved V gene in checked studies; the others have no known cause. The V and J calls and clone size are taken from that table; D and trimming were inferred from the DNA. This sample has approximately 2,300,000 clones in its table, and 80% to 95% of those were observed once. In total, the top ten clones hold roughly 0.34% of the sample.

The sample holds one count of this clone. This clone's antigen is unknown. No base quality values were provided; no much bigger clone lies one nucleotide off. The CDR3, from cysteine to phenylalanine, totals 14 residues. Here the CDR3 DNA is all that survives: 42 bases in frame from base 1. Ends trimmed: V by 7 bases, J by 8 bases; bases unmatched to a gene: 12. As encoded in the germline V gene, CDR1 is SQVTM while CDR2 is ANQGSEA. What the study reported, not specific to this receptor: Naive subsets generally had larger estimated clonotype richness than memory subsets did. When several donors were compared, the shared fraction of clonotypes was about 5.4% for naive CD4, more than 3% for naive CD8, more than 2% for memory CD4, and about 0.36% for memory CD8. Because the study included a small number of donors, the genetic and exposure-history diversity represented was limited. Based on pairwise subsampling, the degree of clonotype sharing among donors was expected to be affected by sequencing depth. Only blood was sampled, and tissue TCR repertoires likely differ from those in blood. Even with the large sequencing depth, rarefaction of the sorted-subset datasets indicated that sequencing was incomplete. Compared with non-shared clonotypes, clonotypes shared by all four sorted-subset donors had higher generation probabilities.

Material for sequencing was naive CD4+ T cells from PBMCs. This specimen's cell subset or site label, interpreted: CD45RA+ positively selected. The chain couples TRBV29-1 to TRBJ2-1; 9 nucleotides in the junction match TRBD1. The receptor was isolated from a man in his late teens or twenties in good health. Some clones in this sample may be carry-over from other donors' samples. The CDR3 is CSAYGGTGIYEQFF. The nucleotide sequence reads as follows: TGCAGCGCTTATGGGGGGACAGGGATCTATGAGCAGTTCTTC.